This is a list of T cell receptor beta chains from one sample in a study of STAT3 mutations in large granular lymphocyte leukemia. Profiling relied on immunoSEQ multiplex PCR, and the TCRdb table lists in-frame clones only, not all of them. Here the sample spans tens of thousands of clones, approximately 91% being singletons. The source material was PBMCs. These receptors all come from a human donor with T large granular lymphocyte leukemia. Some clones in this sample may be carry-over from other donors' samples. Each CDR3 is given with its conserved first and last residue. The order of the fields is D gene, clone size, V gene, J gene, CDR3 DNA, CDR3 protein. D genes are given only for firm matches. Clone size, where shown, is once, few, many, or a class for clones that have expanded.

D gene: -; clone size: -; V gene: TRBV18; J gene: TRBJ1-4; CDR3 DNA: TGTGCCAGCTCCACCAATCAGTTGGCAACTAATGAAAAACTGTTTTTT; CDR3 protein: CASSTNQLATNEKLFF
D gene: TRBD1; clone size: -; V gene: TRBV4-1; J gene: TRBJ1-5; CDR3 DNA: TGCGCCAGCAGCATTGGAGGGACAGGGAACCCGCCCCAGCATTTT; CDR3 protein: CASSIGGTGNPPQHF
D gene: -; clone size: -; V gene: TRBV5-6; J gene: TRBJ1-5; CDR3 DNA: TGTGCCAGCAGCTTGTTTACAGTTATAGATCAGCCCCAGCATTTT; CDR3 protein: CASSLFTVIDQPQHF
D gene: TRBD1; clone size: -; V gene: TRBV7-2; J gene: TRBJ1-6; CDR3 DNA: TGTGCCAGCAGCATGTCCGGGACAGCCCATTCACCCCTCCACTTT; CDR3 protein: CASSMSGTAHSPLHF
D gene: TRBD1; clone size: -; V gene: TRBV5-1; J gene: TRBJ2-1; CDR3 DNA: TGCGCCAGCAGCTTGACAGGGGCAGATAATGAGCAGTTCTTC; CDR3 protein: CASSLTGADNEQFF
D gene: TRBD1; clone size: -; V gene: TRBV5-1; J gene: TRBJ2-6; CDR3 DNA: TGCGCCAGCAGCTGGTGGTCGGGACAGGGGGCATCAGGGGCCAACGTCCTGACTTTC; CDR3 protein: CASSWWSGQGASGANVLTF
D gene: TRBD1; clone size: -; V gene: TRBV2; J gene: TRBJ1-1; CDR3 DNA: TGTGCCAGCAGTGAGGGACAGGGGAGGACGAACACTGAAGCTTTCTTT; CDR3 protein: CASSEGQGRTNTEAFF
D gene: -; clone size: -; V gene: TRBV7-9; J gene: TRBJ2-7; CDR3 DNA: TGTGCCAGCAGCCCCTTTACGACAGCGGGGCAGTACTTC; CDR3 protein: CASSPFTTAGQYF
D gene: -; clone size: -; V gene: TRBV13; J gene: TRBJ1-3; CDR3 DNA: TGTGCCAGCAGCTTAGAGCGAGGGGCGGCGGGAAACACCATATATTTT; CDR3 protein: CASSLERGAAGNTIYF
D gene: -; clone size: -; V gene: TRBV4-1; J gene: TRBJ1-5; CDR3 DNA: TGCGCCAGCAGCCAAGATCCCCCCACTGGCAATCAGCCCCAGCATTTT; CDR3 protein: CASSQDPPTGNQPQHF
D gene: TRBD2; clone size: -; V gene: TRBV9; J gene: TRBJ2-3; CDR3 DNA: TGTGCCAGCAGCGTAGCGACCGGGACTAGGACTCACACGCAGTATTTT; CDR3 protein: CASSVATGTRTHTQYF
D gene: -; clone size: -; V gene: TRBV27; J gene: TRBJ1-1; CDR3 DNA: TGTGCCAGCGGATGGACTGAAGCTTTCTTT; CDR3 protein: CASGWTEAFF
D gene: TRBD1; clone size: few; V gene: TRBV7-9; J gene: TRBJ2-1; CDR3 DNA: TGTGCCAGCAGCTTGGCCACAGGGGGGAAATACAATGAGCAGTTCTTC; CDR3 protein: CASSLATGGKYNEQFF
D gene: -; clone size: -; V gene: TRBV5-4; J gene: TRBJ1-6; CDR3 DNA: TGTGCCAGCACCCGGACTCCGAGCTCCTATAATTCACCCCTCCACTTT; CDR3 protein: CASTRTPSSYNSPLHF
D gene: -; clone size: -; V gene: TRBV13; J gene: TRBJ1-2; CDR3 DNA: TGTGCCAGCAGTGGGGTACCACAGGGACCGCGAGGCTACACCTTC; CDR3 protein: CASSGVPQGPRGYTF
D gene: TRBD1; clone size: -; V gene: TRBV6-1; J gene: TRBJ1-2; CDR3 DNA: TGTGCCAGCAGCCTCTACAGGGGTGGAGGCTACACCTTC; CDR3 protein: CASSLYRGGGYTF
D gene: TRBD2; clone size: once; V gene: TRBV5-1; J gene: TRBJ2-5; CDR3 DNA: TGCGCCAGCAGCTTGGATAGCGGGGGGCCAGGTGGGACCCAGTACTTC; CDR3 protein: CASSLDSGGPGGTQYF
D gene: -; clone size: once; V gene: TRBV27; J gene: TRBJ2-3; CDR3 DNA: TGTGCCAGCAGCCTAGCCGGTCGGAGGAGGGGGGATACGCAGTATTTT; CDR3 protein: CASSLAGRRRGDTQYF
D gene: -; clone size: -; V gene: TRBV5-6; J gene: TRBJ1-1; CDR3 DNA: TGTGCCAGCAGCCTCTGGACAACTGGGACTGAAGCTTTCTTT; CDR3 protein: CASSLWTTGTEAFF
D gene: -; clone size: -; V gene: TRBV19; J gene: TRBJ1-2; CDR3 DNA: TGTGCCAGTAGTATATCAGGCCCGGGGGGCTACACCTTC; CDR3 protein: CASSISGPGGYTF
D gene: -; clone size: -; V gene: TRBV29-1; J gene: TRBJ1-5; CDR3 DNA: TGCAGCGTTGGAGCGCGAGATCAGCCCCAGCATTTT; CDR3 protein: CSVGARDQPQHF
D gene: -; clone size: -; V gene: TRBV5-1; J gene: TRBJ2-5; CDR3 DNA: TGCGCCAGCAGCTTGCGAGGGACCTACCAAGAGACCCAGTACTTC; CDR3 protein: CASSLRGTYQETQYF